Presented here are 14 T cell receptor beta chains from one specimen sequenced in a study of blood T cell repertoires in COVID-19. Only in-frame clones appear in the TCRdb table, and some are missing; sequencing was by immunoSEQ multiplex PCR. The data contain about 370,000 clones, 75% to 90% of them seen just once; the ten biggest clones take up 0.9% to 1.1%. The sample was PBMCs or T cells enriched from blood (not recorded which). Every receptor here comes from a man younger than 35 who had recovered from COVID-19.

This clone is a singleton in its sample. The chain combines TRBV9 with TRBJ2-7; maybe TRBD1 (7 bases). The germline V gene has CDR1 SGDLS and CDR2 YYNGEE. The CDR3 runs to 16 residues. V shed 2 bases and J shed 0 bases, with 15 bases lying between them. The CDR3 region is CASSVRRDSSSYEQYF. Here the CDR3 DNA reads TGTGCCAGCAGCGTTCGGAGGGACAGTAGCTCCTACGAGCAGTACTTC.

This clone was detected only once. The chain joins TRBV27 to TRBJ1-5, with D unclear. Germline CDR1 MNHEY, CDR2 SMNVEV (reference sequence). V was trimmed by 3 bases and J by 5 bases, leaving 5 bases between them. The CDR3 length is 12 residues. CDR3 loop: CASSFIDQPQHF. The CDR3 DNA reads as TGTGCCAGCAGTTTTATCGATCAGCCCCAGCATTTT.

This sequence joins TRBV9 and TRBJ1-2, with D hard to call. Germline assignment: CDR1 SGDLS and CDR2 YYNGEE. The CDR3 runs to 14 residues. V shed 5 bases and J shed 4 bases, with 15 bases lying between them. Here the CDR3 DNA reads TGTGCCAGCAGTCGTACTTTGGAGACCTATGGCTACACCTTC. Translated: CASSRTLETYGYTF.

V usage is TRBV7-9 and J usage is TRBJ2-1; 11 bases are a match to TRBD2. The CDR3 totals 16 residues. Looked up from germline, CDR1 is SEHNR and CDR2 is FQNEAQ (reference sequence). Trimming cost V 5 bases and J 7 bases; bases outside gene matches: 10. CDR3 DNA sequence: TGTGCCAGCAGCCCTCCTAGCGGGGGGTGGGGGAATGAGCAGTTCTTC. This gives the protein CASSPPSGGWGNEQFF.

The genes are TRBV6-5 and TRBJ1-3; no clear D. The germline V gene has CDR1 MNHEY and CDR2 SVGAGI. V lost 7 bases and J lost 2, with 6 bases in between. The length of the CDR3 is 12 residues. As DNA, the CDR3 is TGTGCCAGCACTACGACTGGAAACACCATATATTTT. Protein sequence: CASTTTGNTIYF.

The chain is built from TRBV5-4 and TRBJ1-1; tentative D call: TRBD1 (6 bases). The CDR3 is made up of 15 amino acids. Trimming shortened V by 3 bases and J by 8 bases, and 20 bases separated the two germline ends. Germline lookup yields CDR1 SGHNT and CDR2 YYREEE (reference sequence). For the CDR3, the DNA is TGTGCCAGCAGCTCGATAGACAGGCTCCCAGGGGAAGCTTTCTTT. It encodes CASSSIDRLPGEAFF.

The chain couples TRBV18 to TRBJ1-1; D not certain. The germline CDR1 and CDR2 sequences are KGHSH and LQKENI. The CDR3 has 15 residues. Trimming took 0 bases from V and 0 from J, leaving 8 bases between them. CDR3 in amino acids: CASSPPEIMNTEAFF. CDR3 nucleotide sequence: TGTGCCAGCTCACCACCGGAGATCATGAACACTGAAGCTTTCTTT.

The J gene is TRBJ2-2, the V gene TRBV5-1, with 10 bases matching TRBD2. Losses at the gene ends were 4 bases for V and 4 bases for J; bases not matched to a gene: 4. The CDR3 runs 15 residues. CDR1 is SGHRS, CDR2 YFSETQ, per germline. The CDR3 here is CASSIASGGTGELFF. CDR3 bases: TGCGCCAGCAGCATCGCTAGCGGGGGCACCGGGGAGCTGTTTTTT.

V usage is TRBV7-2 and J usage is TRBJ2-2; possibly TRBD1 for D (5 bases). V shed 5 bases and J shed 5 bases, with 21 bases lying between them. The CDR3 totals 17 residues. Germline V gives CDR1 SGHTA, CDR2 FQGNSA. In nucleotides, the CDR3 is TGTGCCAGCAGCCTCACCTCAGGGCTCAAAACAACCGGGGAGCTGTTTTTT. Translated: CASSLTSGLKTTGELFF.

This sequence joins TRBV5-1 and TRBJ2-1; no firm D call. V lost 4 bases and J lost 4, with 9 bases in between. This CDR3 spans 13 amino acids. Germline V gene data show CDR1 as SGHRS and CDR2 as YFSETQ. For the CDR3, the DNA is TGCGCCAGCAGCCCCCCGAGTTACAATGAGCAGTTCTTC. This codes for CASSPPSYNEQFF.

The gene calls are TRBV21-1 and TRBJ1-1; the DNA was not used to check the table's D call, TRBD1. TRBV21-1 is flagged as a pseudogene. The CDR3 is made up of 13 amino acids. The CDR3 DNA is TGTGCCAGCAGCACCCGGACAGACAAAAAAGCTTTCTTT. It is translated as CASSTRTDKKAFF.

V and J are TRBV27 and TRBJ2-3; TRBD1 is a possible D gene (5 bases). Trimming pared 4 bases from V and 0 bases from J, leaving 11 bases between. The CDR3 extends over 15 amino acids. The V gene's germline CDR1 is MNHEY and CDR2 SMNVEV (reference sequence). The CDR3 loop is CASSSTGPSTDTQYF. The CDR3 nucleotides are TGTGCCAGCAGTTCTACAGGTCCTAGCACAGATACGCAGTATTTT.

DNA for the CDR3: TGTGCCAGCAGCGCCTACACAGGGGGCACCGGGGAGCTGTTTTTT. It translates to CASSAYTGGTGELFF. The V call is TRBV5-4, the J call TRBJ2-2; 8 bases fit TRBD1. This CDR3 region has 15 residues. V was clipped by 4 bases and J by 4 bases; unmatched bases: 6. The germline gives CDR1 SGHNT, CDR2 YYREEE (reference sequence).

The V call is TRBV9, the J call TRBJ2-1; 8 positions agree with TRBD2. Trimming cost V 4 bases and J 7 bases; bases outside gene matches: 10. The length of the CDR3 is 15 residues. Germline CDR1 reads SGDLS; CDR2 reads YYNGEE. The chain's CDR3 is CASSLQRASGNEQFF. DNA of the CDR3: TGTGCCAGCAGCCTACAAAGGGCTAGCGGGAATGAGCAGTTCTTC.